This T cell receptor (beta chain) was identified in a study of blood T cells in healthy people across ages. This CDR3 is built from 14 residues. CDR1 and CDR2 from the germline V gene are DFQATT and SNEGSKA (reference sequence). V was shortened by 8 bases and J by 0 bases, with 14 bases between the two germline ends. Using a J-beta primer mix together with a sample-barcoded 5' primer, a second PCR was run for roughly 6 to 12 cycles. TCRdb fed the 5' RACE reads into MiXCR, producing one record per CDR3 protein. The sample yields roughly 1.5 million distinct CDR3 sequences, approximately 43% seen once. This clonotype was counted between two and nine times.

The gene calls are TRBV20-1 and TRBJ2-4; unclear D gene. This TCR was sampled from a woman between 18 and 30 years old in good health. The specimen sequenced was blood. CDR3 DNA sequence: TGCAGTACGACAAGGAAACTAGCCAAAAACATTCAGTACTTC. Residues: CSTTRKLAKNIQYF.